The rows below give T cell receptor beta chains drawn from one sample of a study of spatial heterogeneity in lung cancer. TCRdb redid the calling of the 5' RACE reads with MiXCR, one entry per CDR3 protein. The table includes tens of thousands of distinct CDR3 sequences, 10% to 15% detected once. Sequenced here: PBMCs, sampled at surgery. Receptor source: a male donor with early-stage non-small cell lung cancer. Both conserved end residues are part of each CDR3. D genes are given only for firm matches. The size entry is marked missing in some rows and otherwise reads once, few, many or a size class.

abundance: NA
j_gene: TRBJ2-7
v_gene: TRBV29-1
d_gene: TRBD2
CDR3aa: CSVGTSGGGEQYF
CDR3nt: TGCAGCGTTGGGACTAGCGGAGGGGGTGAGCAGTACTTC

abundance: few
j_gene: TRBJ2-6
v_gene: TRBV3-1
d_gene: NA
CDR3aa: CASSQDISGANVLTF
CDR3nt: TGTGCCAGCAGCCAAGACATCTCTGGGGCCAACGTCCTGACTTTC

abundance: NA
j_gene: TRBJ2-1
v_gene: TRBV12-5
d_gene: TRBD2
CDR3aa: CASGLQLGLAGLKQFF
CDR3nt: TGTGCTAGTGGTCTGCAATTGGGACTAGCGGGACTAAAGCAGTTCTTC

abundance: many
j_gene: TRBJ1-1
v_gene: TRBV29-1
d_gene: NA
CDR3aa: CSGQMNTEAFF
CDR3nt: TGCAGCGGTCAGATGAACACTGAAGCTTTCTTT

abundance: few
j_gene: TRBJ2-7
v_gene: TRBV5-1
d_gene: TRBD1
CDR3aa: CASSLGDRGPKQYF
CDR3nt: TGCGCCAGCAGCTTGGGCGACAGGGGGCCTAAGCAGTACTTC

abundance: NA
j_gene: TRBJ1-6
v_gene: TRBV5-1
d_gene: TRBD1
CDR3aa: CASSLTGAGDSPLHF
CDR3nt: TGCGCCAGCAGCTTGACAGGGGCCGGTGATTCACCCCTCCACTTT

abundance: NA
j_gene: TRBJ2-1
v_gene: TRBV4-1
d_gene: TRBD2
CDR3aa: CASSQERWVAGGPSYNEQFF
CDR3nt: TGCGCCAGCAGCCAAGAGCGCTGGGTAGCGGGAGGACCCTCCTACAATGAGCAGTTCTTC

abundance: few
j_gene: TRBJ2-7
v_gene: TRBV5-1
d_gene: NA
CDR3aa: CASSIRDNGDEQYF
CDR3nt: TGCGCCAGCAGCATCCGGGACAACGGGGACGAGCAGTACTTC

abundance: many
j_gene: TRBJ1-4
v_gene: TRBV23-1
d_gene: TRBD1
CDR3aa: CASSQYPGQGACEKLFF
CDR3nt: TGCGCCAGCAGTCAATACCCGGGACAGGGGGCTTGTGAAAAACTGTTTTTT

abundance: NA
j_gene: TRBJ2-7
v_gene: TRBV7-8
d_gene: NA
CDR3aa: CASSLGRGEQYF
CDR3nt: TGTGCCAGCAGCTTGGGCAGGGGCGAGCAGTACTTC

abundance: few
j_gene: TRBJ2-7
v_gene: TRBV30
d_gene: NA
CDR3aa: CAWSRLSSSPYEQYF
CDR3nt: TGTGCCTGGAGTAGACTATCAAGCAGTCCCTACGAGCAGTACTTC

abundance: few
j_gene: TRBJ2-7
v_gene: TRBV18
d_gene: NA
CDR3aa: CASSGDRGEQYF
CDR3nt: TGTGCCAGCTCGGGAGACCGGGGCGAGCAGTACTTC

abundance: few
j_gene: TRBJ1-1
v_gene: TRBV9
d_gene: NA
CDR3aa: CASSARGLNTEAFF
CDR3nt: TGTGCCAGCAGCGCCAGGGGTTTGAACACTGAAGCTTTCTTT

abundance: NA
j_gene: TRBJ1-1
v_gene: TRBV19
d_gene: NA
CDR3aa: CASSVDSPKTEAFF
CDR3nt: TGTGCCAGTAGTGTGGACAGCCCCAAGACTGAAGCCTTCTTT

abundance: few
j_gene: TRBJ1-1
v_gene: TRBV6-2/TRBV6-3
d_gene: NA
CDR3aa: CATLRTAEAFF
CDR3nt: TGTGCCACCCTAAGGACGGCTGAAGCTTTCTTT

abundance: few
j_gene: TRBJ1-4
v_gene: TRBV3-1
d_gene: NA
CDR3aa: CASSPVQGATNEKLFF
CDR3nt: TGTGCCAGCAGCCCCGTCCAGGGAGCGACTAATGAAAAACTGTTTTTT

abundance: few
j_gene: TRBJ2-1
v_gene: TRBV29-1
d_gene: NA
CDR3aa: CSVVGEMNEQFF
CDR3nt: TGCAGCGTTGTGGGGGAAATGAATGAGCAGTTCTTC

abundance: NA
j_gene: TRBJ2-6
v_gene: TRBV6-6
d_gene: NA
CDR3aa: CASTNTSGANVLTF
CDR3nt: TGTGCCAGCACTAACACCTCTGGGGCCAACGTCCTGACTTTC

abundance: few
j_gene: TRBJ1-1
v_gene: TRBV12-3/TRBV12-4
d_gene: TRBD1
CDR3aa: CASSIDRGAASEAFF
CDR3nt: TGTGCCAGCAGTATCGACAGGGGCGCCGCGAGTGAAGCTTTCTTT

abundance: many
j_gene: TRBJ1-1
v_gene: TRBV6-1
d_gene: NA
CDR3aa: CASSGQNTEAFF
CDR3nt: TGTGCCAGCAGTGGACAGAACACTGAAGCTTTCTTT

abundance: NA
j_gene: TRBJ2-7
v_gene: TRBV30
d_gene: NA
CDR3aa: CAWSSPGFSSYEQYF
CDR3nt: TGTGCCTGGAGTTCACCTGGGTTCTCCTCCTACGAGCAGTACTTC

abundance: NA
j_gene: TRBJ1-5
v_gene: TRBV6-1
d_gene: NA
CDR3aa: CASSEDGFNQPQHF
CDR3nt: TGTGCCAGCAGTGAGGATGGATTCAATCAGCCCCAGCATTTT

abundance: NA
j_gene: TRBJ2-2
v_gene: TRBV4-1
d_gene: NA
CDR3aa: CASSLAPSTNTGELFF
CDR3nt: TGCGCCAGCAGCCTAGCCCCTTCGACGAACACCGGGGAGCTGTTTTTT

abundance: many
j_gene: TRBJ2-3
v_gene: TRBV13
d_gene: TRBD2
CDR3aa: CASSLGLAGTDTQYF
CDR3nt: TGTGCCAGCAGCTTAGGACTAGCGGGAACAGATACGCAGTATTTT

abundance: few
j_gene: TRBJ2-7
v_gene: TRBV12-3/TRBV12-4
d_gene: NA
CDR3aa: CASSSLKSHARAGDEQYF
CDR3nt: TGTGCCAGCAGTTCGCTAAAGTCTCACGCCCGCGCAGGAGACGAGCAGTACTTC

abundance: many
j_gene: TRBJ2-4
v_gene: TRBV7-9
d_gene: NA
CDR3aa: CASSFEGQAKNIQYF
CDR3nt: TGTGCCAGCAGCTTTGAGGGGCAGGCCAAAAACATTCAGTACTTC

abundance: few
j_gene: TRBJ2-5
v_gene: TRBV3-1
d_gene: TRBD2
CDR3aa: CASSQGLAVYQETQYF
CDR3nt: TGTGCCAGCAGCCAAGGACTAGCTGTGTACCAAGAGACCCAGTACTTC

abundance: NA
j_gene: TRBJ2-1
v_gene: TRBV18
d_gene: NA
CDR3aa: CASSPPGPEGNEQFF
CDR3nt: TGTGCCAGCTCACCACCGGGTCCGGAGGGGAATGAGCAGTTCTTC

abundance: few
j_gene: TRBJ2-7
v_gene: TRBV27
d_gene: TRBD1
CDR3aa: CASSLAGGKWEQYF
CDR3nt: TGTGCCAGCAGTTTGGCAGGGGGTAAATGGGAGCAGTACTTC

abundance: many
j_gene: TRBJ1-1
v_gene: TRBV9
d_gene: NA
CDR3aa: CASSRGGMFTEAFF
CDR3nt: TGTGCCAGCAGCCGAGGGGGGATGTTCACTGAAGCTTTCTTT

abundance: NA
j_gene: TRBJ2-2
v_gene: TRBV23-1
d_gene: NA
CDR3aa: CASNGEFTGELFF
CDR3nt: TGCGCCAGCAATGGCGAGTTCACCGGGGAGCTGTTTTTT

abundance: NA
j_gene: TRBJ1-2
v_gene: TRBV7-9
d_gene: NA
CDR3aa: CASSFRDHYGYTF
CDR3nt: TGTGCCAGCAGCTTCAGGGACCACTATGGCTACACCTTC

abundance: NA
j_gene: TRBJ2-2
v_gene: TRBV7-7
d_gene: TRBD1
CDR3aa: CASSLGQGGNTGELFF
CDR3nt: TGTGCCAGCAGCCTCGGACAGGGAGGGAACACCGGGGAGCTGTTTTTT

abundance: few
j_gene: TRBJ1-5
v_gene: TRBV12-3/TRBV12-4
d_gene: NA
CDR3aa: CASSLSENQPQHF
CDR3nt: TGTGCCAGCAGTTTAAGCGAGAATCAGCCCCAGCATTTT

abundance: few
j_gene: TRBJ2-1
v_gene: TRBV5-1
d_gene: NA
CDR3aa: CASSLEGAGSYNEQFF
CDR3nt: TGCGCCAGCAGCTTGGAAGGGGCGGGAAGCTACAATGAGCAGTTCTTC

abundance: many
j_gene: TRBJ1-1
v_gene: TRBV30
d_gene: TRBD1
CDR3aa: CAWTRDRDTEAFF
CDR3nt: TGTGCCTGGACCCGGGACAGGGACACTGAAGCTTTCTTT

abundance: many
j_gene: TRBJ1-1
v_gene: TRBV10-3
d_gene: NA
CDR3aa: CAISEGTEAFF
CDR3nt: TGTGCCATCAGTGAGGGTACTGAAGCTTTCTTT

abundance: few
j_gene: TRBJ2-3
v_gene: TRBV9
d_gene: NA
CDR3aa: CASSGGGSGDTQYF
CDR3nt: TGTGCCAGCAGCGGGGGGGGCTCTGGAGATACGCAGTATTTT

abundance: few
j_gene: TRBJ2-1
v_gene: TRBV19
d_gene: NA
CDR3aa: CASSRGPYNEQFF
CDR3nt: TGTGCCAGTAGTCGAGGGCCCTACAATGAGCAGTTCTTC

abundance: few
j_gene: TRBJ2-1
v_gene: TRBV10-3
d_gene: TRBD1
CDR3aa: CATGTGRDNEQFF
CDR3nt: TGTGCCACCGGGACAGGGAGGGACAATGAGCAGTTCTTC

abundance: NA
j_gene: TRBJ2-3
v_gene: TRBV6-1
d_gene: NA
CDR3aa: CASSEGSTDTQYF
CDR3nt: TGTGCCAGCAGTGAAGGCTCGACAGATACGCAGTATTTT

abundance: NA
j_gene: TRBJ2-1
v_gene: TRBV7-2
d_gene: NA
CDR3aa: CASSTRTERYNEQFF
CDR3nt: TGTGCCAGCAGCACTCGGACAGAGCGATACAATGAGCAGTTCTTC

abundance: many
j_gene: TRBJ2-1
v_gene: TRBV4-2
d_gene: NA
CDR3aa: CASSQEGGAKYNEQFF
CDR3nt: TGTGCCAGCAGCCAAGAGGGCGGGGCTAAATACAATGAGCAGTTCTTC

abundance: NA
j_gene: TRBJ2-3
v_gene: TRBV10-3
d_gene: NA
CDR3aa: CAISLPSADTQYF
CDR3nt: TGTGCCATCAGTTTACCATCCGCCGATACGCAGTATTTT

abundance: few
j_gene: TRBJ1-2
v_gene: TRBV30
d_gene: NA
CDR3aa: CAWSGLYGYTF
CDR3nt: TGTGCCTGGAGTGGACTCTATGGCTACACCTTC

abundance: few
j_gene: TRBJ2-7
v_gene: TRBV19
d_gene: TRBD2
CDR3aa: CASSLGSGGIIDYEQYF
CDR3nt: TGTGCCAGTAGCCTCGGTAGCGGGGGTATAATTGACTACGAGCAGTACTTC

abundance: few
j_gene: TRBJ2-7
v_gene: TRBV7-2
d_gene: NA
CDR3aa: CASSLRKASYEQYF
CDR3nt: TGTGCCAGCAGCTTAAGGAAAGCCTCCTACGAGCAGTACTTC

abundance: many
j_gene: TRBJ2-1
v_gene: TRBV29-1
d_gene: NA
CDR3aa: CSVEDPSRDYNEQFF
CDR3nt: TGCAGCGTTGAAGATCCTAGCAGAGACTACAATGAGCAGTTCTTC

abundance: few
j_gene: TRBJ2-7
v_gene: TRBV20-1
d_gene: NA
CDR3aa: CSASGGIHEQYF
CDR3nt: TGCAGTGCTAGTGGGGGGATCCACGAGCAGTACTTC